Following are 23 T cell receptor beta chains from one sample sequenced in a study of blood T cell repertoires in COVID-19 (dated by TCRdb to 2020 to 2021). Receptors were amplified or captured by the immunoSEQ multiplex PCR assay. The clones in this table, taken by TCRdb from immuneACCESS, are in-frame only. Not every clone is retained; where verified, under half of the shortfall comes from an unresolved V gene, and the cause of the rest is unknown. The sample profile shows 94,000 or so clones; around nine tenths of them were found once. Approximately 4.8% of the sample lies in the top ten. Sequenced sample: peripheral blood. These receptors all come from a woman aged 80 or older with active COVID-19.

This clone has a handful of counts. This chain connects TRBV5-6 to TRBJ2-7; TRBD1 matches at 7 bases. V was pared by 0 bases and J by 0 bases, with 3 bases of the junction left unmatched. The CDR3 is 15 residues long. Germline V gene lookup returns CDR1 SGHDT and CDR2 YYEEEE. Written as DNA, the CDR3 is TGTGCCAGCAGCTTGGAGCCAGGGGGCTCCTACGAGCAGTACTTC. It specifies CASSLEPGGSYEQYF.

J is TRBJ2-3 and V is TRBV11-2; 10 bases map to TRBD2. This CDR3 spans 16 amino acids. Trimming took 3 bases from V and 2 from J; bases not matched to a gene: 5. Germline lookup yields CDR1 SGHAT and CDR2 FQNNGV. DNA of the CDR3: TGTGCCAGCAGCTTTCTAGCGGGAGACCCCACAGATACGCAGTATTTT. Its translation is CASSFLAGDPTDTQYF.

The V call is TRBV19, the J call TRBJ2-2, with a weak D call TRBD2 (6 bases). Trimming pared 2 bases from V and 0 bases from J, leaving 19 bases between. Germline CDR1 reads LNHDA; CDR2 reads SQIVND (reference sequence). This CDR3 has 19 residues. The CDR3 sequence: CASSILLLMGGANTGELFF. Here the CDR3 DNA reads TGTGCCAGTAGTATACTCCTCCTAATGGGCGGGGCGAACACCGGGGAGCTGTTTTTT.

This chain links TRBV6-6 with TRBJ1-4; D gene uncertain. This CDR3 has 14 amino acids. Trimming left V 2 bases short and J 4 bases short, with 8 bases between. Germline V CDR1 and CDR2: MNHNY, SVGAGI (reference sequence). The CDR3 spells CASSYRTGNEKLFF. CDR3 bases: TGTGCCAGCAGTTACAGAACCGGTAATGAAAAACTGTTTTTT.

J is TRBJ1-4 and V is TRBV30; the D is unclear. V lost 2 bases to trimming and J lost 4 bases, with 8 bases between them. The germline gives CDR1 GTSNPN, CDR2 SVGIG (reference sequence). CDR3 size: 13 residues. CDR3 sequence reads: CAWSSIDNEKLFF. The CDR3 nucleotides are TGTGCCTGGAGTAGCATTGATAATGAAAAACTGTTTTTT. The full variable domain, in which reference TRBV30 and TRBJ1-4 provide the parts outside the CDR3, is SQTIHQWPATLVQPVGSPLSLECTVEGTSNPNLYWYRQAAGRGLQLLFYSVGIGQISSEVPQNLSASRPQDRQFILSSKKLLLSDSGFYLCAWSSIDNEKLFFGSGTQLSVL.

V is TRBV7-6 and J is TRBJ2-5; no reliable D call. This CDR3 has 15 residues. Germline V gives CDR1 SGHVS, CDR2 FNYEAQ. With 1 base removed from V and 1 base from J, the gap between germline ends came to 10 bases. Written as DNA, the CDR3 is TGTGCCAGCAGCTTAGTTTCGTTATCCCAAGAGACCCAGTACTTC. Protein: CASSLVSLSQETQYF.

This clone appeared once. The rearrangement links TRBV3-1 (or the pseudogene TRBV3-2) to TRBJ1-2; D is unresolved. V was shortened by 0 bases and J by 8 bases, with 10 bases between the two germline ends. There are 13 residues in the CDR3. The germline gives CDR1 LGHDT, CDR2 YNNKEL (reference sequence). CDR3 bases: TGTGCCAGCAGCCAAGAGACGCGGAGCGGCTACACCTTC. The encoded protein is CASSQETRSGYTF.

The chain recombines TRBV6-2 or TRBV6-3 with TRBJ2-5; TRBD1 aligns across 8 bases. The V segment lost 5 bases and the J segment 5 bases; nucleotides outside the gene matches: 10. CDR1 and CDR2 (germline): MNHEY, SVGEGT. The CDR3 runs to 15 residues. CDR3 in DNA: TGTGCCAGCAGTACCCTCCGGACAGGGTTGGAGACCCAGTACTTC. Its protein is CASSTLRTGLETQYF.

The rearrangement uses TRBV19 and TRBJ2-5; 7 nucleotides agree with TRBD2. Trimming cost V 6 bases and J 9 bases; bases outside gene matches: 4. This CDR3 has 11 amino acids. Germline CDR1 LNHDA, CDR2 SQIVND (reference sequence). The CDR3: CASSLGRAQYF. The CDR3 DNA reads TGTGCCAGTAGCCTAGGGAGGGCCCAGTACTTC. Full variable domain (rest looked up from reference TRBV19 and TRBJ2-5): DGGITQSPKYLFRKEGQNVTLSCEQNLNHDAMYWYRQDPGQGLRLIYYSQIVNDFQKGDIAEGYSVSREKKESFPLTVTSAQKNPTAFYLCASSLGRAQYFGPGTRLLVL.

The rearrangement uses TRBV11-2 and TRBJ2-2, with a weak D call TRBD1 (5 bases). The CDR3 is 14 residues long. The V and J ends lost 3 bases and 1 base respectively, with 6 bases between them. Germline lookup yields CDR1 SGHAT and CDR2 FQNNGV. In DNA, the CDR3 is TGTGCCAGCAGCTTCGACAGGAACACCGGGGAGCTGTTTTTT. Translation: CASSFDRNTGELFF.

The rearrangement uses TRBV2 and TRBJ1-5; 7 positions agree with TRBD1. V gave up 7 bases and J gave up 8 bases; unmatched junction bases: 11. In germline, CDR1 is SNHLY, CDR2 FYNNEI. CDR3 length: 14 amino acids. This CDR3 reads CASTGGGGREPQHF. CDR3 DNA sequence: TGTGCCAGCACAGGTGGAGGGGGCAGGGAGCCCCAGCATTTT.

The rearrangement joins TRBV3-1 (or the pseudogene TRBV3-2) to TRBJ1-1, with 8 bases that match TRBD1. V dropped 10 bases and J dropped 5; count of bases not matched to a gene: 9. This CDR3 comprises 13 residues. Germline CDR1 reads LGHDT; CDR2 reads YNNKEL (reference sequence). The CDR3 here is CATSAGGRTEAFF. DNA of the CDR3: TGTGCCACCAGTGCAGGGGGCCGAACTGAAGCTTTCTTT.

The chain couples TRBV7-2 to TRBJ2-7; D is perhaps TRBD1 (5 bases). The CDR3 totals 13 residues. Deletions cut 1 base from V and 6 bases from J, with 10 bases between. The V gene's germline CDR1 is SGHTA and CDR2 FQGNSA. CDR3 loop: CASSLGGVGEQYF. The CDR3 DNA reads as TGTGCCAGCAGCTTAGGGGGCGTAGGCGAGCAGTACTTC.

This chain uses TRBV4-2 with TRBJ2-3; TRBD2 is a possible D gene (5 bases). Germline V gene lookup returns CDR1 LGHNA and CDR2 YNFKEQ. V was clipped by 0 bases and J by 6 bases, with 16 bases between them. The CDR3 is 16 amino acids. The CDR3 here is CASSQDWRTQGDTQYF. The CDR3 DNA reads TGTGCCAGCAGCCAAGACTGGCGGACTCAAGGGGATACGCAGTATTTT.

A single count supports this clone. The chain uses TRBV19 and TRBJ1-4; a weak D match, TRBD1 (6 bases). The V end lost 5 bases, the J end lost 8 bases, and 12 bases lay between the germline ends. This CDR3 is built from 13 residues. The germline V gene has CDR1 LNHDA and CDR2 SQIVND (reference sequence). The CDR3 nucleotides are TGTGCCAGTAGTGTGGACAGCTGGGAAAAACTGTTTTTT. Encoded protein: CASSVDSWEKLFF.

The chain combines TRBV11-2 with TRBJ2-1, with TRBD2 as a possible D gene (5 bases). Deletions cut 1 base from V and 6 bases from J, with 13 bases between. This CDR3 spans 15 amino acids. Germline V gene lookup returns CDR1 SGHAT and CDR2 FQNNGV. The CDR3 DNA sequence: TGTGCCAGCAGCTTAGTCTTAGCGAGGACCAATGAGCAGTTCTTC. The encoded protein is CASSLVLARTNEQFF.

The V and J genes are TRBV11-3 and TRBJ2-6; D unresolved. CDR1 and CDR2 (germline): SGHNT, YENEEA. There are 15 residues in the CDR3. Trimming took off 5 bases at V and 0 bases at J, with 8 bases between the two ends. This CDR3 reads CASSPASSGANVLTF. CDR3 sequence (DNA): TGTGCCAGCAGCCCCGCCAGCTCTGGGGCCAACGTCCTGACTTTC.

The chain employs TRBV4-3 and TRBJ2-1; 9 nucleotides match TRBD2. Germline V CDR1 and CDR2: LGHNA, YSLEER. V gave up 0 bases and J gave up 9 bases; unmatched junction bases: 9. The CDR3 is 16 residues long. CDR3 in amino acids: CASSQDNSGSLREQFF. CDR3 nucleotide sequence: TGCGCCAGCAGCCAAGATAATAGCGGGAGTCTTCGTGAGCAGTTCTTC.

This sequence joins TRBV9 and TRBJ2-1, with 12 bases matching TRBD2. The CDR3 spans 16 residues. V shed 4 bases, J shed 2 bases, and the junction held 4 bases outside the gene matches. Germline values: CDR1 SGDLS, CDR2 YYNGEE. The CDR3 nucleotides are TGTGCCAGCAGCCCACGGACTAGCGGGACCTACAATGAGCAGTTCTTC. Its protein is CASSPRTSGTYNEQFF.

The V call is TRBV7-9, the J call TRBJ2-3, with 8 bases lining up with TRBD2. The germline V gene has CDR1 SEHNR and CDR2 FQNEAQ (reference sequence). The CDR3 length is 17 residues. J gave up 0 bases and V 3 bases, and 8 bases lay outside the gene matches. CDR3 sequence (DNA): TGTGCCAGCAGCTTCCCGCCTTCTAGCGGGAGCACAGATACGCAGTATTTT. Protein product: CASSFPPSSGSTDTQYF.

This clone appeared a single time. The V gene is TRBV19, the J gene TRBJ2-1; D uncertain. Per the germline V gene, CDR1 is LNHDA and CDR2 is SQIVND (reference sequence). Trimming pared 7 bases from V and 5 bases from J, leaving 15 bases between. The CDR3 totals 14 residues. CDR3 protein: CASKRMAEHNEQFF. CDR3 sequence (DNA): TGTGCCAGTAAACGGATGGCGGAGCACAATGAGCAGTTCTTC.

This sequence joins TRBV6-1 and TRBJ2-2, with TRBD2 identical over 11 bases. Germline-derived CDR1 and CDR2 are MNHNS and SASEGT. V was pared by 4 bases and J by 3 bases, with 7 bases of the junction left unmatched. The CDR3 has 17 residues. CDR3 coding DNA: TGTGCCAGCAGTGCCCAGCCGGGACTAGCGGACACCGGGGAGCTGTTTTTT. This gives the protein CASSAQPGLADTGELFF.

V is TRBV9 and J is TRBJ2-2; possibly TRBD2 for D (6 bases). V lost 4 bases, J lost 3 bases, and 10 bases lay in between. CDR3 length: 14 amino acids. CDR1 and CDR2 (germline): SGDLS, YYNGEE. CDR3 sequence: CASSRGTDTGELFF. The CDR3 nucleotides are TGTGCCAGCAGCCGGGGGACGGACACCGGGGAGCTGTTTTTT.